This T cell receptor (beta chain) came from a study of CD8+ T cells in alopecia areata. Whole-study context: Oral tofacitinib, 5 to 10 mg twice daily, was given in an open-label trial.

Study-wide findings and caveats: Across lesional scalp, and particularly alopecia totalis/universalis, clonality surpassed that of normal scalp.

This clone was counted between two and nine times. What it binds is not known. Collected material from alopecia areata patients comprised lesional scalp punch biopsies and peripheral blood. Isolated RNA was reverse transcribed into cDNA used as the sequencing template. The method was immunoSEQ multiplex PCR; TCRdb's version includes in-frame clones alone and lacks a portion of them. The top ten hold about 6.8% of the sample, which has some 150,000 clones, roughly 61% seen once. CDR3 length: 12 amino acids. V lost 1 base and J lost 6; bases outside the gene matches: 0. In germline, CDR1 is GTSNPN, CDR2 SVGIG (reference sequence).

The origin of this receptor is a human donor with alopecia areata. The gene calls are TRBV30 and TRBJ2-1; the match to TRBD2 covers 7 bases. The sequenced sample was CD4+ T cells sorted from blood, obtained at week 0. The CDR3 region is CAWSAGGNEQFF. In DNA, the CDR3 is TGTGCCTGGAGTGCGGGGGGCAATGAGCAGTTCTTC.